The TCR beta chain under discussion was sequenced for a study of pediatric ulcerative colitis. General observations from the study: Blood-rectal clonal overlap within each person was significantly higher in ulcerative colitis patients than controls. Total lymphocyte DNA, not sorted subsets, was the template.

The diagnostic colonoscopy in ulcerative colitis patients preceded any immunosuppressive treatment. Comment on this clone: Its antigen is still unknown.

The repertoire was sequenced with immunoSEQ multiplex PCR; TCRdb's copy has only in-frame clones and lacks some. The data show tens of thousands of clones, 77% seen once. Input material: blood. The receptor comes from a boy under 18 with moderate ulcerative colitis.

DNA for the CDR3: TGCGCCAGCAGCCCGCTCTGGCTAGCGGGGGGCTCCAGCACAGATACGCAGTATTTT. Its protein product is CASSPLWLAGGSSTDTQYF. J is TRBJ2-3 and V is TRBV4-1; 11 positions match TRBD2. The CDR3 runs 19 residues. Unmatched junction bases numbered 12, after V lost 4 bases and J lost 0 bases. The germline V gene has CDR1 MGHRA and CDR2 YSYEKL.